These 16 T cell receptor beta chains originate from one sample sequenced in a study of immune characterization of retroperitoneal liposarcoma. TCRdb re-derived calls from the PCR reads in MiXCR, one entry per CDR3 protein. The sample holds around 19,000 distinct CDR3 sequences, 37% seen once. Sequences were obtained from blood. The receptors were gathered from a male donor with retroperitoneal liposarcoma.

The chain links TRBV12-3 or TRBV12-4 to TRBJ2-2; D gene unclear. CDR3 size: 11 residues. Trimming removed 6 bases at V and 5 bases at J, with 4 bases between. CDR3 bases: TGTGCCAGCAGACTAACCGGGGAGCTGTTTTTT. Translating it yields CASRLTGELFF.

Ten or more counts support this clonotype. V usage is TRBV12-3 or TRBV12-4 and J usage is TRBJ2-1, with D possibly TRBD1 on 9 matching bases. Trimming cost V 11 bases and J 10 bases, with 24 bases left between them. CDR3 length: 14 amino acids. CDR3 loop: CAGHRGRGAYEQFF. In DNA, the CDR3 is TGTGCCGGACACAGGGGGCGGGGGGCGTACGAGCAGTTCTTC.

This clonotype has just a few counts. V is TRBV6-4 and J is TRBJ2-1; D tentatively fits TRBD1 or TRBD2 (5 bases each). V lost 4 bases to trimming and J lost 6 bases, with 19 bases between them. Germline values: CDR1 MRHNA, CDR2 SNTAGT. CDR3 length: 16 amino acids. The CDR3 here is CASSGRLQPGPNEQFF. In DNA, the CDR3 is TGTGCCAGCAGTGGCCGGTTGCAGCCGGGGCCCAATGAGCAGTTCTTC.

This clonotype was seen repeatedly, ten times or more. The chain recombines TRBV7-9 with TRBJ2-3; TRBD2 is a possible D gene (5 bases). The end of the DNA aligns better with TRBJ2-5, so the J call may be wrong. Germline V CDR1 and CDR2: SEHNR, FQNEAQ (reference sequence). This CDR3 is built from 15 residues. The CDR3 here is CASSLDHLSGRTQYF. The CDR3, as DNA: TGTGCCAGCAGCTTAGATCATCTGAGCGGAAGGACCCAGTACTTC.

The CDR3, as DNA: TGCGCCAGCAGTGTGGGCAGTGTCGGCAATGAGCAGTTCTTC. It yields the protein CASSVGSVGNEQFF. This sequence joins TRBV10-1 and TRBJ2-1; unclear D gene. Between the trimmed V and J ends, which lost 4 bases and 6 bases, there was a span of 13 bases. The CDR3 runs 14 residues. Germline loops: CDR1 WNHNN, CDR2 SYGVQD (reference sequence).

This chain connects TRBV27 to TRBJ2-1, with 10 bases that match TRBD2. The J call is doubtful: the DNA matches TRBJ2-7 better. The CDR3 totals 15 residues. Germline V CDR1 and CDR2: MNHEY, SMNVEV (reference sequence). CDR3 protein: CASSSWTSGYNEQYF. The DNA for the CDR3 is TGTGCCAGCAGTTCTTGGACTAGCGGCTACAATGAGCAGTACTTC.

Note on this clonotype: Possible read error: a much larger clone is one base away. The rearrangement uses TRBV7-6 and TRBJ2-2, with D perhaps assigned TRBD1 or TRBD2 (5 bases each). From germline, CDR1 is SGHVS and CDR2 FNYEAQ. This CDR3 region has 14 residues. CDR3 sequence reads: CASSLTLDTGALFF. Here the CDR3 DNA reads TGTGCCAGCAGCTTAACTTTGGACACCGGGGCGCTGTTTTTT. The full variable domain, completed using reference TRBV7-6 and TRBJ2-2, is GAGVSQSPRYKVTKRGQDVALRCDPISGHVSLYWYRQALGQGPEFLTYFNYEAQQDKSGLPNDRFSAERPEGSISTLTIQRTEQRDSAMYRCASSLTLDTGALFFGEGSRLTVL.

This clonotype has a handful of counts. The genes are TRBV11-2 and TRBJ2-3, with D possibly TRBD2 on 6 matching bases. Germline V gene sequence: CDR1 SGHAT, CDR2 FQNNGV. This CDR3 has 16 amino acids. V gave up 6 bases and J gave up 1 base, with 17 bases separating them. The DNA of the CDR3 is TGTGCCAGCAGGCTCCAAATAACGGGGGGCACAGATACGCAGTATTTT. This encodes CASRLQITGGTDTQYF.

The CDR3 is CASGLATGSEQYF. Written as DNA, the CDR3 is TGTGCTAGTGGTTTGGCAACAGGGTCCGAGCAGTACTTC. V gene TRBV12-5 combines with J gene TRBJ2-5; TRBD1 might be the D (6 bases). Near its end, the DNA agrees better with TRBJ2-7, so the J call may be wrong. The CDR3 runs to 13 residues. From germline, CDR1 is LGHNT and CDR2 FRNRAP.

The rearrangement joins TRBV6-9 to TRBJ2-1; 12 positions agree with TRBD2. The closer fit of TRBJ2-7 to the DNA end suggests the J call may be wrong. Germline lookup yields CDR1 MNHGY and CDR2 SVAAGI. This CDR3 spans 15 amino acids. Here the CDR3 DNA reads TGTGCCAGCAGTTACATGACTAGCGGGAGAGGTGAGCAGTACTTC. Translating it yields CASSYMTSGRGEQYF.

With regard to this clonotype: One base away lies a much larger clone, so this may be a sequencing read error. The gene calls are TRBV7-8 and TRBJ2-2, with TRBD2 matching over 9 bases. J lost 8 bases, V lost 8 bases, and 6 bases had no gene match. This CDR3 contains 13 residues. CDR1 and CDR2 (germline): SGHVS, FQNEAQ. This CDR3 is CASRIAGGGELFF. The CDR3 nucleotides are TGTGCCAGCCGCATCGCGGGGGGGGGGGAGCTGTTTTTT.

There are a few counts of this clonotype. This chain uses TRBV6-1 with TRBJ2-1; no reliable D call. Near its end, the DNA agrees better with TRBJ2-7, so the J call may be wrong. Germline lookup yields CDR1 MNHNS and CDR2 SASEGT. The CDR3 is 13 amino acids. This chain's CDR3 is CASRYMPTSEQYF. For the CDR3, the DNA is TGTGCCAGCAGGTACATGCCTACCTCCGAGCAGTACTTC.

This chain connects TRBV5-1 to TRBJ2-1, with 14 nucleotides matching TRBD2. The V gene's germline CDR1 is SGHRS and CDR2 YFSETQ. The junction had 8 bases not matched to a gene; V was cut back by 1 base and J by 8 bases. CDR3 length: 17 residues. In DNA, the CDR3 is TGCGCCAGCAGCTTGTTGGAGACTAGCGGGAGGGCCGATGAGCAGTTCTTC. Encoded protein: CASSLLETSGRADEQFF.

This clonotype was recorded once. CDR3 sequence: CASRQQGAGELFF. CDR3 bases: TGTGCCAGCAGACAACAGGGTGCTGGGGAGCTGTTTTTT. This chain links TRBV6-1 with TRBJ2-2; a possible D gene is TRBD1 (6 bases). Germline CDR1 is MNHNS and CDR2 is SASEGT. Trimming took 6 bases from V and 8 from J, leaving 13 bases between them. This CDR3 has 13 residues.

The chain links TRBV7-2 to TRBJ1-3; D is unclear. The germline V gene encodes CDR1 SGHTA and CDR2 FQGNSA. The CDR3 runs 12 residues. With 5 bases removed from V and 7 bases from J, the gap between germline ends came to 9 bases. The CDR3 DNA is TGTGCCAGCAGCCCTAGCCAGAACACCATATATTTT. Protein: CASSPSQNTIYF.

In its sample, this clonotype was seen many times. V and J are TRBV7-3 and TRBJ2-1, with D perhaps matching TRBD1 or TRBD2 (5 bases each). The CDR3 totals 17 residues. CDR1 and CDR2 (germline): SGHTA, FQGTGA. With 5 bases removed from V and 5 bases from J, the gap between germline ends came to 22 bases. Here the CDR3 reads CASSLHPPRGPNNEQFF. The CDR3 nucleotides read TGTGCCAGCAGCCTTCATCCTCCGAGGGGCCCCAACAATGAGCAGTTCTTC.